This entry lists 9 T cell receptor beta chains sequenced from one sample in a study of shared clonotypes between healthy human individuals. Clones were sequenced by immunoSEQ multiplex PCR, and TCRdb holds only the in-frame ones, with some missing. Among fewer than 3 million clones, 80% to 95% were seen once, and the ten largest hold more than 0.35%. The sequenced sample was naive CD4+ T cells from PBMCs. Subset described: CD45RA+ positively selected. Source of these receptors: a man between 18 and 29 years old in good health. Some clones in this sample may be carry-over from other donors' samples.

The V gene is TRBV7-2, the J gene TRBJ2-7; unclear D gene. V shed 3 bases and J shed 4 bases, with 19 bases lying between them. The length of the CDR3 is 16 residues. CDR1 and CDR2 (germline): SGHTA, FQGNSA. CDR3 coding DNA: TGTGCCAGCAGCTTCCCGGGCCTCCAGGCCCCTTACGAGCAGTACTTC. Its translation: CASSFPGLQAPYEQYF.

The chain employs TRBV11-2 and TRBJ2-1, with D possibly matching TRBD2 (5 bases). The CDR3 loop spans 13 amino acids. Germline V gives CDR1 SGHAT, CDR2 FQNNGV. The V end was cut by 1 base, the J end by 9 bases, with 10 bases between. CDR3 protein: CASSLARLAEQFF. CDR3 sequence (DNA): TGTGCCAGCAGCTTAGCGCGGCTAGCTGAGCAGTTCTTC.

The V call is TRBV28, the J call TRBJ1-3; D gene uncertain. The CDR3 totals 14 residues. Trimming pared 5 bases from V and 4 bases from J, leaving 12 bases between. Per the germline V gene, CDR1 is MDHEN and CDR2 is SYDVKM. CDR3 loop: CASSPTRRGNTIYF. In DNA form, the CDR3 reads TGTGCCAGCAGTCCAACCAGGAGAGGAAACACCATATATTTT.

For this clone: Other DNA sequences within the sample encode an identical CDR3. The V and J genes are TRBV9 and TRBJ2-3, with 9 nucleotides matching TRBD2. V gave up 0 bases and J gave up 2 bases; unmatched junction bases: 1. Germline loops: CDR1 SGDLS, CDR2 YYNGEE. The CDR3 covers 15 residues. The CDR3 protein is CASSVVAGDTDTQYF. The CDR3 DNA reads as TGTGCCAGCAGCGTAGTAGCGGGAGACACAGATACGCAGTATTTT.

This chain links TRBV19 with TRBJ1-2, with D possibly TRBD1 on 6 matching bases. Germline lookup yields CDR1 LNHDA and CDR2 SQIVND (reference sequence). V was clipped by 5 bases and J by 2 bases, with 15 bases between them. CDR3 length equals 15 residues. CDR3 sequence reads: CASSPSGGRNYGYTF. CDR3 bases: TGTGCCAGTAGTCCTTCGGGGGGGCGGAACTATGGCTACACCTTC.

This sequence joins TRBV4-1 and TRBJ2-2; D remains unclear. The V end was cut by 1 base, the J end by 3 bases, with 6 bases between. From germline, CDR1 is MGHRA and CDR2 YSYEKL. The CDR3 totals 14 residues. The CDR3 coding sequence is TGCGCCAGCAGCCAAGTCTTCGACACCGGGGAGCTGTTTTTT. This gives the protein CASSQVFDTGELFF.

This clone has only a few counts. CDR3 loop: CASSDYGRDTEAFF. The DNA of the CDR3 is TGTGCCAGCAGTGACTACGGCAGGGACACTGAAGCTTTCTTT. The V gene is TRBV25-1, the J gene TRBJ1-1, with D possibly TRBD1 on 5 matching bases. The CDR3 length is 14 residues. V was shortened by 3 bases and J by 3 bases, with 11 bases between the two germline ends. CDR1 is MGHDK and CDR2 is SYGVNS in the germline V gene.

The V gene is TRBV27, the J gene TRBJ2-1; TRBD1 matches 11 bases. This CDR3 has 15 amino acids. Trimming at V came to 5 bases and at J to 8 bases, leaving 8 bases not matched to a gene. Germline loops: CDR1 MNHEY, CDR2 SMNVEV (reference sequence). The CDR3 coding sequence is TGTGCCAGCAGTAGAAGGACAGGGGGCCGGGATGAGCAGTTCTTC. Amino acid sequence: CASSRRTGGRDEQFF.

This clone appeared a few times. This chain connects TRBV30 to TRBJ1-5; 7 bases match TRBD1. J was trimmed by 5 bases and V by 4 bases; bases with no gene match: 5. This CDR3 contains 13 residues. CDR1 and CDR2 (germline): GTSNPN, SVGIG (reference sequence). The DNA for the CDR3 is TGTGCCTGGACAGGGGGGTCTCATCAGCCCCAGCATTTT. This translates into CAWTGGSHQPQHF.